These T cell receptor beta chains were read from a single sample in a study of vaccination effects on CD4 cells after COVID-19. Their antigen targets remain unknown. The table came from immunoSEQ multiplex PCR; TCRdb's copy has only in-frame clones and leaves some out. The sample carries about 73,000 clones, about four fifths recorded once. The sample in question was CD4+ T cells from PBMCs cultured with HCoV-NL63 spike peptides, obtained before COVID-19 vaccination. These receptor sequences come from a human donor who received a COVID-19 vaccine. CDR3s include the opening cysteine and the closing phenylalanine or tryptophan. Fields, in order: V gene, clone size, J gene, D gene, CDR3 DNA, CDR3 protein. The D gene is left open where the match is weak. Not all rows give a size; the values are once, few, many and, for expanded clones, a class.

>TRBV6-7|.|TRBJ1-2|.
TGTGCCAGCAGTTATTCTCGGGGTAGAGACTATGGCTACACCTTC
CASSYSRGRDYGYTF
>TRBV6-5|.|TRBJ2-3|.
TGTGCCAGCAGTTACTCGAAGTCCACAGATACGCAGTATTTT
CASSYSKSTDTQYF
>TRBV3-1/TRBV3-2|.|TRBJ2-1|.
TGTGCCAGCAGCCAAGATCTTTGGAATGAGCAGTTCTTC
CASSQDLWNEQFF
>TRBV2|.|TRBJ2-4|.
TGTGCCATTCGGGCAGGGCAGGGCGGCATTCAGTACTTC
CAIRAGQGGIQYF
>TRBV29-1|.|TRBJ2-3|.
TGCAGCGTTGAAAGGGACACTACTACGCAGTATTTT
CSVERDTTTQYF
>TRBV5-1|.|TRBJ2-5|.
TGCGCCAGCAGCTTCCCAGGGAAAGAGACCCAGTACTTC
CASSFPGKETQYF
>TRBV5-1|few|TRBJ2-3|TRBD2
TGCGCCAGCAGCTTGGGAAGCGGGGGGAAAGTAGATACGCAGTATTTT
CASSLGSGGKVDTQYF
>TRBV5-1|few|TRBJ2-6|.
TGCGCCAGCAGCTTGGCGCCTGGGGCCAACGTCCTGACTTTC
CASSLAPGANVLTF
>TRBV4-1|.|TRBJ2-5|TRBD1
TGCGCCAGCAGCCAAGGGGGGACAGGGCGGAAGACCCAGTACTTC
CASSQGGTGRKTQYF
>TRBV5-1|.|TRBJ2-5|TRBD1
TGCGCCAGCAGCCTGACAGGGAGTGGCGAGACCCAGTACTTC
CASSLTGSGETQYF
>TRBV5-1|.|TRBJ2-1|TRBD1
TGCGCCAGCAGCCGGATCGGACAGGGGTTTGACAATGAGCAGTTCTTC
CASSRIGQGFDNEQFF
>TRBV19|.|TRBJ1-4|.
TGTGCCAGTGCAAGGACAGTTGGTAATGAAAAACTGTTTTTT
CASARTVGNEKLFF
>TRBV4-1|.|TRBJ1-1|TRBD1
TGCGCCAGCAGCCAATGGGACAGGGCCGGTACTGAAGCTTTCTTT
CASSQWDRAGTEAFF
>TRBV3-1/TRBV3-2|.|TRBJ2-5|TRBD1
TGTGCCAGCAGCCCGGGTGGGACAGGGTGGGTAGAGACCCAGTACTTC
CASSPGGTGWVETQYF
>TRBV11-2|.|TRBJ2-3|.
TGTGCCAGCAGCCCCGACAAGGGCACGCAGTATTTT
CASSPDKGTQYF
>TRBV15|.|TRBJ1-6|.
TGTGCCACCAGCATCCTCGAGAATTCACCCCTCCACTTT
CATSILENSPLHF
>TRBV5-1|.|TRBJ2-5|TRBD2
TGCGCCAGCAGCTTGTTAACTAGCGGGGGCGTCGGTGGTTCCCAGTACTTC
CASSLLTSGGVGGSQYF
>TRBV30|.|TRBJ1-1|.
TGTGCCTGGAGTGTACTTTACAGCCTGAACACTGAAGCTTTCTTT
CAWSVLYSLNTEAFF
>TRBV19|.|TRBJ1-5|.
TGTGCCAGAGGCAACAGGGAATCCATCCAGCCCCAGCATTTT
CARGNRESIQPQHF
>TRBV10-2|.|TRBJ1-5|.
TGCGCCAGCACTGGCAGCAATCAGCCCCAGCATTTT
CASTGSNQPQHF
>TRBV5-1|few|TRBJ1-3|.
TGCGCCAGCAGCTTCATGGGGGGGGCTGGAAACACCATATATTTT
CASSFMGGAGNTIYF
>TRBV5-1|.|TRBJ2-3|.
TGCGCCAGCAGCTTGGGGAGGGGGAAAGATACGCAGTATTTT
CASSLGRGKDTQYF
>TRBV6-6|.|TRBJ2-2|TRBD1
TGTGCCAGCACGACAGGGGGGGTATCGAACACCGGGGAGCTGTTTTTT
CASTTGGVSNTGELFF
>TRBV19|.|TRBJ2-1|.
TGTGCCAGTACCCCAGACCGAAGCTCCTACAATGAGCAGTTCTTC
CASTPDRSSYNEQFF
>TRBV10-3|.|TRBJ2-5|.
TGTGCCATCAGTGAGGGGCGAGAAATAGGAGAGACCCAGTACTTC
CAISEGREIGETQYF
>TRBV19|once|TRBJ1-3|TRBD1
TGTGCCACCCGGGACAGGGCTGGAAACACCATATATTTT
CATRDRAGNTIYF
>TRBV6-2/TRBV6-3|.|TRBJ1-4|.
TGTGCCAGCAGTACGTTAGCGGAAAAACTGTTTTTT
CASSTLAEKLFF
>TRBV3-1/TRBV3-2|.|TRBJ2-3|.
TGTGCCAGCAGCCAAGGGACCTCTCATAGGTATTTT
CASSQGTSHRYF